This T cell receptor beta chain was sequenced in a study of blood T cell repertoires in COVID-19 (dated by TCRdb to 2020 to 2022). Notes on the research overall: Samples covering the acute and convalescent phases of COVID-19 were provided by collaborators in the United States, Italy and Spain. The prospective study material was composed of cDNA or gDNA derived from T cells, B-cell-depleted T cells, or PBMCs. The dataset comprised deeply sampled blood TCRbeta repertoires from subjects exposed to, actively infected with, or recovered from COVID-19. The repertoires were released in a freely available public database intended as a resource for research on the immune response to SARS-CoV-2. Samples were obtained from the ongoing ImmuneRACE study (first 160 participants) and from 1,254 subjects provided by 6 global collaborators. Sample metadata almost always included a de-identified subject ID, COVID-19 status, age in years and sex. Where HLA class I and class II types were available, the types were taken from metadata supplied by the sample provider, not from assay-based typing.

Notes on this clone: The specificity of this receptor is unknown. Nothing much larger sits one base from this clone, and base qualities are not available.

The immunoSEQ Assay, a bias-controlled multiplex PCR, was used to amplify TCRbeta CDR3 regions from genomic DNA. Per the source publication's procedure: The number of nucleated cells in each sample was estimated by amplification of reference gene primers within the assay. Sequence reads were collapsed and filtered to measure the absolute abundance of every unique TCRbeta CDR3 rearrangement. For each sample, productive Simpson clonality was calculated by taking the square root of Simpson's diversity index across productive rearrangements. Held by TCRdb, this immuneACCESS table contains in-frame sequences only and omits some clones. Under half of the omission traces to an unresolved V gene where checked; the cause of the rest is unknown. V and J calls and clone size follow that table, whereas D and trimming were derived from the DNA. This sample lists about 98,000 clones; 87% were detected once. The biggest ten clones account for more than 4.5% of the sample.

From the cysteine up to the phenylalanine, the CDR3 has a length of 14 residues. Only the CDR3 DNA is retained, 42 bases long and in frame from the first base. CDR1 and CDR2 (LGHDT, YNNKEL) derive from the germline V gene (reference sequence). V is pared back by 0 bases and J by 5 bases, with 10 bases lying between the germline termini. Collaborating institutions collected whole blood in K2EDTA tubes following their own protocols. For TCRbeta analysis, collaborators shipped samples as frozen whole blood, isolated PBMCs, or DNA extracted from either of those sample types. Here is what the overall study found, with its caveats: The quantity of clinical and demographic metadata differed by source and by participant and was supplied without curation.

The sequence was obtained from a man aged 65 to 79 with acute or convalescent COVID-19. The sequence links TRBV3-1 (or the pseudogene TRBV3-2) to TRBJ1-1; TRBD1 is a possible D gene, resting on 5 matching bases. Sequencing was carried out using peripheral blood. The encoded CDR3 is CASSQERGGTEAFF. The DNA is TGTGCCAGCAGCCAAGAACGGGGGGGGACTGAAGCTTTCTTT.